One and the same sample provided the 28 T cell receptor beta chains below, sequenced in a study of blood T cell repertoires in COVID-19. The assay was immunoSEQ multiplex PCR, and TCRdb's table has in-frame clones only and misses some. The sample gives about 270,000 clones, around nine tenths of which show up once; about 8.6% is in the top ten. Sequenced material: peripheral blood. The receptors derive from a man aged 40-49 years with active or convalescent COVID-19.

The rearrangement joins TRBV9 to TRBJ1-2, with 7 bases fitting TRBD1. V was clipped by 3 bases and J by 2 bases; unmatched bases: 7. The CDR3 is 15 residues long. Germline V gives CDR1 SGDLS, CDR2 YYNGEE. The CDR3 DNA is TGTGCCAGCAGCGCGATCCCGGGACAGAACTATGGCTACACCTTC. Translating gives CASSAIPGQNYGYTF.

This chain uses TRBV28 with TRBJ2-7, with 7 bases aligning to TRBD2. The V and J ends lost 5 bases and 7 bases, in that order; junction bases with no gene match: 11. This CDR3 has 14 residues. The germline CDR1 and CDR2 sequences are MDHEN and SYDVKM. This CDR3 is CASSPLRGVREQYF. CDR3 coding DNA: TGTGCCAGCAGTCCATTACGGGGGGTAAGGGAGCAGTACTTC.

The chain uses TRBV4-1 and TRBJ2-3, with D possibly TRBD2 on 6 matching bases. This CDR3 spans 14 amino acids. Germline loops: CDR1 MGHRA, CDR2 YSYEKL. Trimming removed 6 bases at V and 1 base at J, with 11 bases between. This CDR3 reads CASRVGGGTDTQYF. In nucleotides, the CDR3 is TGCGCCAGCAGGGTTGGCGGGGGCACAGATACGCAGTATTTT.

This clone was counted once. The CDR3 spells CASSLGQGIGTQYF. CDR3 nucleotide sequence: TGCGCCAGCAGCTTGGGACAGGGGATTGGGACCCAGTACTTC. The V and J genes are TRBV5-1 and TRBJ2-5, with TRBD1 matching 8 bases. CDR3 length: 14 residues. Germline-derived CDR1 and CDR2 are SGHRS and YFSETQ. V lost 0 bases to trimming and J lost 7 bases; unmatched junction nucleotides: 5. The complete variable domain, with remaining parts taken from reference TRBV5-1 and TRBJ2-5, reads KAGVTQTPRYLIKTRGQQVTLSCSPISGHRSVSWYQQTPGQGLQFLFEYFSETQRNKGNFPGRFSGRQFSNSRSEMNVSTLELGDSALYLCASSLGQGIGTQYFGPGTRLLVL.

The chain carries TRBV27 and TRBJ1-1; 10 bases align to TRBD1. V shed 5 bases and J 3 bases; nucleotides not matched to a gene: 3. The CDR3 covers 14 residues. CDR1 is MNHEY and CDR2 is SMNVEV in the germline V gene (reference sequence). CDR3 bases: TGTGCCAGCAGTGCCGGGACAGGGGACACTGAAGCTTTCTTT. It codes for CASSAGTGDTEAFF.

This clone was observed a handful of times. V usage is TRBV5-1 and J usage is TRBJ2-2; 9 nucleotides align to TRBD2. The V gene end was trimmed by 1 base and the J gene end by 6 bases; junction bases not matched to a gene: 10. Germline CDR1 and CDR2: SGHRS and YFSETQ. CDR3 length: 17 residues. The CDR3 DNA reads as TGCGCCAGCAGCTTGAACCCTAGCGGGAACGAGGCCGGGGAGCTGTTTTTT. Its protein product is CASSLNPSGNEAGELFF. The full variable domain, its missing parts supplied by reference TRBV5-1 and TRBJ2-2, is KAGVTQTPRYLIKTRGQQVTLSCSPISGHRSVSWYQQTPGQGLQFLFEYFSETQRNKGNFPGRFSGRQFSNSRSEMNVSTLELGDSALYLCASSLNPSGNEAGELFFGEGSRLTVL.

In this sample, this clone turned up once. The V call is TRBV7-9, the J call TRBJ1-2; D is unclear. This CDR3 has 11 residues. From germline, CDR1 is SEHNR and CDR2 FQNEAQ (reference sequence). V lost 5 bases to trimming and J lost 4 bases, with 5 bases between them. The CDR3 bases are TGTGCCAGCAGCCCTTCCTATGGCTACACCTTC. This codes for CASSPSYGYTF.

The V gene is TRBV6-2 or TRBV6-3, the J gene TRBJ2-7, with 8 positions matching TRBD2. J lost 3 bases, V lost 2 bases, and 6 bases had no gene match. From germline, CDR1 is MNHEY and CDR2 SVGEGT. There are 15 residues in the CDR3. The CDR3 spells CASSYPPAGDYEQYF. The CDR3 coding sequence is TGTGCCAGCAGTTACCCCCCAGCGGGAGACTACGAGCAGTACTTC.

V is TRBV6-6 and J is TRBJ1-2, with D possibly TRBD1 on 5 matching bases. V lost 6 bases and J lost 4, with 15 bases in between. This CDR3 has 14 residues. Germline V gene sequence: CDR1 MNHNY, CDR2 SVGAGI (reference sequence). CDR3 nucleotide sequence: TGTGCCAGCAGCCCGCCGGGGGAGGGCTATGGCTACACCTTC. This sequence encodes CASSPPGEGYGYTF.

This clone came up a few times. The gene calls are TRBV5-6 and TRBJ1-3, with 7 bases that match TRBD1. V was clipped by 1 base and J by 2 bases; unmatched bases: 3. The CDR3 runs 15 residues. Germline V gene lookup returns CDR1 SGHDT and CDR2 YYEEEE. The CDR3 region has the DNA TGTGCCAGCAGCTTGTTAGACAGGGCTGGAAACACCATATATTTT. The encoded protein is CASSLLDRAGNTIYF.

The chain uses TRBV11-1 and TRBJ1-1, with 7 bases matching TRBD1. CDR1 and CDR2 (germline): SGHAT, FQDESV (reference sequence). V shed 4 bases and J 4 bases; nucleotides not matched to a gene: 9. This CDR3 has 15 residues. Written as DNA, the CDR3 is TGTGCCAGCAGCTCACCACAGGGGTCGAGCACTGAAGCTTTCTTT. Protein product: CASSSPQGSSTEAFF.

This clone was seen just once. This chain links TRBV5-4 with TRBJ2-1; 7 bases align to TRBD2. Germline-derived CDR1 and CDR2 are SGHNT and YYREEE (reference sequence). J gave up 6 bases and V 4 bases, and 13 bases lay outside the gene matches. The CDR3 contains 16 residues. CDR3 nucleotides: TGTGCCAGCAGCCCGGCAGGGCTAGCGGTCGTCAATGAGCAGTTCTTC. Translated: CASSPAGLAVVNEQFF.

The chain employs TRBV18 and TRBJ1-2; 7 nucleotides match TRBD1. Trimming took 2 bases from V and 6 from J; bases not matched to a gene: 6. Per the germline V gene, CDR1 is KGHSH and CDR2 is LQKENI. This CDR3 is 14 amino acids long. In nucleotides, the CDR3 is TGTGCCAGCTCACCAGGGACAGTTCTAAATGGCTACACCTTC. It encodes CASSPGTVLNGYTF.

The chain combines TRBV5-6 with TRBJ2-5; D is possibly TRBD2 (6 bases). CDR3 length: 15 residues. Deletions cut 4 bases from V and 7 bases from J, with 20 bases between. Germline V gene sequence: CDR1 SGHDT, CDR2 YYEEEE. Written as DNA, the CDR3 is TGTGCCAGCAGCGGCGGGGCAGGCCAGTATGGGACCCAGTACTTC. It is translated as CASSGGAGQYGTQYF.

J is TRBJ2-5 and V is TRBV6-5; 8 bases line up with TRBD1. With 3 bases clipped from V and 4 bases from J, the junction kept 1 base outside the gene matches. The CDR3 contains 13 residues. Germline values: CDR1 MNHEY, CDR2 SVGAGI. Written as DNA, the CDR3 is TGTGCCAGCAGTTATGACAGGGGAGAGACCCAGTACTTC. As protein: CASSYDRGETQYF.

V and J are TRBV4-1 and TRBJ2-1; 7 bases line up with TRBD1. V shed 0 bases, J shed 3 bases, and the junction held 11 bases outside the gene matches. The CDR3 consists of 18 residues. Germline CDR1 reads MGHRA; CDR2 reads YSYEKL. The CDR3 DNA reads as TGCGCCAGCAGCCAAGAAAGGTTGACAGGGCCATACTACAATGAGCAGTTCTTC. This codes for CASSQERLTGPYYNEQFF.

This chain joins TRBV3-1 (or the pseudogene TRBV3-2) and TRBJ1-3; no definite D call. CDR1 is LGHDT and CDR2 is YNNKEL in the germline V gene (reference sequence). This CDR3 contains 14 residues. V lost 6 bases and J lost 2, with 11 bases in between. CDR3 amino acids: CASSPQQTGNTIYF. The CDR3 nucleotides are TGTGCCAGCAGTCCCCAACAAACTGGAAACACCATATATTTT.

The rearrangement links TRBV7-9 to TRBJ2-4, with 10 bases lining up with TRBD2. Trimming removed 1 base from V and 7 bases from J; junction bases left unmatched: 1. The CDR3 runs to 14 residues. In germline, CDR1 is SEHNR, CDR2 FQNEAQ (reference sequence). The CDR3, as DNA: TGTGCCAGCAGCTTAGGGACTAGCGGTAACATTCAGTACTTC. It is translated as CASSLGTSGNIQYF. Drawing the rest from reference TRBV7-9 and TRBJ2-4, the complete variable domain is DTGVSQNPRHKITKRGQNVTFRCDPISEHNRLYWYRQTLGQGPEFLTYFQNEAQLEKSRLLSDRFSAERPKGSFSTLEIQRTEQGDSAMYLCASSLGTSGNIQYFGAGTRLSVL.

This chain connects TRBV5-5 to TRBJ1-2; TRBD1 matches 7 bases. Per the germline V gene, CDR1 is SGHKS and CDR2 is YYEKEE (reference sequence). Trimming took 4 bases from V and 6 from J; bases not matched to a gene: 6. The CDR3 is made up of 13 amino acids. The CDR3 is CASSPGTDNGYTF. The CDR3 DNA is TGTGCCAGCAGCCCCGGGACAGATAATGGCTACACCTTC.

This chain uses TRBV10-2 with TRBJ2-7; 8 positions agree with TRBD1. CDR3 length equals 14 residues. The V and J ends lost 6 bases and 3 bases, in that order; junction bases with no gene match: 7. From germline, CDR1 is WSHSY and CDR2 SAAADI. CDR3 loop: CASRTGTGYYEQYF. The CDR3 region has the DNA TGCGCCAGCAGGACCGGGACAGGTTACTACGAGCAGTACTTC.

The CDR3 DNA reads TGTGCCAGCACAGCGGGAGTTATCCCTAGCACAGATACGCAGTATTTT. This encodes CASTAGVIPSTDTQYF. The chain recombines TRBV28 with TRBJ2-3; TRBD2 matches 8 bases. V was pared by 7 bases and J by 0 bases, with 9 bases of the junction left unmatched. Per the germline V gene, CDR1 is MDHEN and CDR2 is SYDVKM. The CDR3 extends over 16 amino acids.

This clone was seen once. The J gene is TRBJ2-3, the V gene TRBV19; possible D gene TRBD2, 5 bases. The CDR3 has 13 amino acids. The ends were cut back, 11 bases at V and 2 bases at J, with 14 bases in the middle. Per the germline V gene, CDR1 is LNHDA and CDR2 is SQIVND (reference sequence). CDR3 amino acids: CAAGRAFTDTQYF. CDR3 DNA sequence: TGTGCCGCGGGTAGAGCCTTCACAGATACGCAGTATTTT.

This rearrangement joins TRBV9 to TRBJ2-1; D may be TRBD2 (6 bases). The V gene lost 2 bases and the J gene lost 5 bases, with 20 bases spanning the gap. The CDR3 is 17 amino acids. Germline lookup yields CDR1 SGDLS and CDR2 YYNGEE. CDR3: CASSVTPLRGGDNEQFF. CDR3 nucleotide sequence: TGTGCCAGCAGCGTCACCCCTCTCCGAGGAGGGGACAATGAGCAGTTCTTC.

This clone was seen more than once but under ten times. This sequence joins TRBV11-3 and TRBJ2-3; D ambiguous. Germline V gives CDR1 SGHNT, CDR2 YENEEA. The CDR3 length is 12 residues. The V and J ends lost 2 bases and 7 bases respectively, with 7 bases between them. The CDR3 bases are TGTGCCAGCAGCTTATCTTTCCATACGCAGTATTTT. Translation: CASSLSFHTQYF.

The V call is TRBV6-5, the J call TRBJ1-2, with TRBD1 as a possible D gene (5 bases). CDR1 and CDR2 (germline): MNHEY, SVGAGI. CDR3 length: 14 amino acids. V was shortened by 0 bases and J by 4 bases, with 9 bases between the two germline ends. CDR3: CASSYSGGRYGYTF. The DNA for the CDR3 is TGTGCCAGCAGTTACTCCGGGGGACGCTATGGCTACACCTTC.

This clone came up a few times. The CDR3 nucleotides read TGCACCAGCAGCCAAGATGGATCTAGCGGGAGGGAAACCCCCACCTACGAGCAGTACTTC. Translated: CTSSQDGSSGRETPTYEQYF. This rearrangement joins TRBV1 to TRBJ2-7; no check of the table's D call, TRBD2, against the DNA was made. TRBV1 is noted as a pseudogene. This CDR3 is 20 amino acids long.

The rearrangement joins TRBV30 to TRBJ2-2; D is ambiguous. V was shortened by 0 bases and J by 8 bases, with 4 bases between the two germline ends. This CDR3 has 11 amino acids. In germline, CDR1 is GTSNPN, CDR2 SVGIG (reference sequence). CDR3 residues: CAWSVTGELFF. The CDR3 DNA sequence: TGTGCCTGGAGTGTAACTGGGGAGCTGTTTTTT.

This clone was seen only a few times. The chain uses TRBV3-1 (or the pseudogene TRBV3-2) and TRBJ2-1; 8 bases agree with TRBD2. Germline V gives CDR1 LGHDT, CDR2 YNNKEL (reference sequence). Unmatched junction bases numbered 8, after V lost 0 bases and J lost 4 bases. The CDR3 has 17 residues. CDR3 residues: CASSQDFAGGPYNEQFF. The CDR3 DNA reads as TGTGCCAGCAGCCAAGATTTCGCGGGAGGCCCATACAATGAGCAGTTCTTC.